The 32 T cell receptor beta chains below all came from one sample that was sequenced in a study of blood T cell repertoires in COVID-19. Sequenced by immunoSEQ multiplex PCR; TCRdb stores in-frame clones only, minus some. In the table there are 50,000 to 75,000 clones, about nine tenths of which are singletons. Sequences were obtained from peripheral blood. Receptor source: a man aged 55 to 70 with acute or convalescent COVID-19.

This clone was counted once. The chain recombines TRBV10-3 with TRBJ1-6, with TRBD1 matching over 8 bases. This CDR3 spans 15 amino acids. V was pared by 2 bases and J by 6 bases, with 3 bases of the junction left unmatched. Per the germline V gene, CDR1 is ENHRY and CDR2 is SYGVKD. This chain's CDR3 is CAISEGQGPNSPLHF. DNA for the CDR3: TGTGCCATCAGTGAGGGACAGGGACCTAATTCACCCCTCCACTTT.

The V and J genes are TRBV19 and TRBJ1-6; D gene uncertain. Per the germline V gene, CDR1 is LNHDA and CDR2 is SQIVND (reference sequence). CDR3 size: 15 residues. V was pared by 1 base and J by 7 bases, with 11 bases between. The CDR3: CASSIASTGNSPLHF. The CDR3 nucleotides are TGTGCCAGTAGTATAGCATCCACGGGGAATTCACCCCTCCACTTT.

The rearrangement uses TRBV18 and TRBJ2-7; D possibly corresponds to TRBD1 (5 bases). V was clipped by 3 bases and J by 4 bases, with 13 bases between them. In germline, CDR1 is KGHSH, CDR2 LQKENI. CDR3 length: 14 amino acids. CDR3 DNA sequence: TGTGCCAGCTCACCTACGACAGCTAGTTACGAGCAGTACTTC. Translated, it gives CASSPTTASYEQYF.

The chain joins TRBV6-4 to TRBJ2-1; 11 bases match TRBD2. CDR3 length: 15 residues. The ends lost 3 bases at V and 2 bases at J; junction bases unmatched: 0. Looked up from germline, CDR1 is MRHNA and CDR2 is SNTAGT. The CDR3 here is CASSETSGTYNEQFF. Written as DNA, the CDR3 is TGTGCCAGCAGTGAGACTAGCGGGACCTACAATGAGCAGTTCTTC.

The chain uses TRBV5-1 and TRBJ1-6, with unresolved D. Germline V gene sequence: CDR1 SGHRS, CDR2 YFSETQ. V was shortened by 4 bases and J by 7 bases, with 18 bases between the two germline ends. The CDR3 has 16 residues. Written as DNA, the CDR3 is TGCGCCAGCAGCCTATCGGGGATCCGAGGCAATTCACCCCTCCACTTT. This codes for CASSLSGIRGNSPLHF.

CDR3 in DNA: TGTGCCAGCAGCTTAGGGATTTCGGGGGGCGGGCAAGAGACCCAGTACTTC. This gives the protein CASSLGISGGGQETQYF. The chain uses TRBV7-2 and TRBJ2-5; the D gene is possibly TRBD2 (7 bases). CDR3 length equals 17 residues. Trimming took 1 base from V and 2 from J, leaving 17 bases between them. The germline gives CDR1 SGHTA, CDR2 FQGNSA.

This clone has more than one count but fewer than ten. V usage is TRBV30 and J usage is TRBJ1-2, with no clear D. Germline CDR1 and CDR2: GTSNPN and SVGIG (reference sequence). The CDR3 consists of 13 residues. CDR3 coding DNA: TGTGCTCGATGGCAGGAGGTACCGTATGGCTACACCTTC. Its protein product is CARWQEVPYGYTF.

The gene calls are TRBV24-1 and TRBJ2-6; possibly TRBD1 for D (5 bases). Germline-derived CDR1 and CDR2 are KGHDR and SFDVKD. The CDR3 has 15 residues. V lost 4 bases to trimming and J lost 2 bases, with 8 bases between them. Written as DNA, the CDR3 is TGTGCCACCAGTGAAGAAGGGGCTGGGGCCAACGTCCTGACTTTC. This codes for CATSEEGAGANVLTF.

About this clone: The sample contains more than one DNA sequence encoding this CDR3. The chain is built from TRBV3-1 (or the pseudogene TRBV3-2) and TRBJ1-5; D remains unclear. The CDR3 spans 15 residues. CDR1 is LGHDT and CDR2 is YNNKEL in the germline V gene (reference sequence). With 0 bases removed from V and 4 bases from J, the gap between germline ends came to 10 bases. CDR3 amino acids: CASSQDLRANQPQHF. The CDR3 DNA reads TGTGCCAGCAGCCAAGATCTGCGGGCGAATCAGCCCCAGCATTTT.

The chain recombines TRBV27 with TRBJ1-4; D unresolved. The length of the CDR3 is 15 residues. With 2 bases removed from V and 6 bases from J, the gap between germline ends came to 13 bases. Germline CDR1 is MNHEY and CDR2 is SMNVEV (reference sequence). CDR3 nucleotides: TGTGCCAGCAGTTTACGGTCAGGAAGATATGAAAAACTGTTTTTT. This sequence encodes CASSLRSGRYEKLFF.

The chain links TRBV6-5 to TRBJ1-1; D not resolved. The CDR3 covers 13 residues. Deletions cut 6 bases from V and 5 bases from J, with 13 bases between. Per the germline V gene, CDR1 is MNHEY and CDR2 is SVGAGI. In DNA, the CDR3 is TGTGCCAGCAGCCCCCCCCAGCGGACTGAAGCTTTCTTT. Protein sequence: CASSPPQRTEAFF.

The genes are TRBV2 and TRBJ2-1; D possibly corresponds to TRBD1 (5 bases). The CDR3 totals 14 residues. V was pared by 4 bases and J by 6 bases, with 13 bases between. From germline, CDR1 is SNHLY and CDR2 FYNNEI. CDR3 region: CASSGTGLVNEQFF. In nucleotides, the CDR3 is TGTGCCAGCAGTGGTACAGGCCTGGTCAATGAGCAGTTCTTC. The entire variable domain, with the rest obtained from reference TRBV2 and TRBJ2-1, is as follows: EPEVTQTPSHQVTQMGQEVILRCVPISNHLYFYWYRQILGQKVEFLVSFYNNEISEKSEIFDDQFSVERPDGSNFTLKIRSTKLEDSAMYFCASSGTGLVNEQFFGPGTRLTVL.

For the CDR3, the DNA is TGTGCCACCACCCCCCCAGGGGAGAACACCGGGGAGCTGTTTTTT. Translation: CATTPPGENTGELFF. V gene TRBV24-1 combines with J gene TRBJ2-2; D may be TRBD1 (6 bases). From germline, CDR1 is KGHDR and CDR2 SFDVKD. This CDR3 has 15 amino acids. Trimming pared 8 bases from V and 1 base from J, leaving 13 bases between.

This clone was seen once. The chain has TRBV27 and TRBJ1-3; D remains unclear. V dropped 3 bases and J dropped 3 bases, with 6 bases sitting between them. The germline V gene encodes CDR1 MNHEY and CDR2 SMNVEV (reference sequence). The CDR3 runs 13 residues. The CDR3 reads CASSLAVGNTIYF. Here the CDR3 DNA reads TGTGCCAGCAGTTTGGCGGTTGGAAACACCATATATTTT.

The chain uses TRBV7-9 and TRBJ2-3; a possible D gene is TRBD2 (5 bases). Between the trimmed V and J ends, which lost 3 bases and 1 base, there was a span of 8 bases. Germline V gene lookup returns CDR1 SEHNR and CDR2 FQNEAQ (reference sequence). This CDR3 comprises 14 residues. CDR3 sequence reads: CASSLQLGTDTQYF. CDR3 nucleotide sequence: TGTGCCAGCAGCTTGCAACTAGGCACAGATACGCAGTATTTT.

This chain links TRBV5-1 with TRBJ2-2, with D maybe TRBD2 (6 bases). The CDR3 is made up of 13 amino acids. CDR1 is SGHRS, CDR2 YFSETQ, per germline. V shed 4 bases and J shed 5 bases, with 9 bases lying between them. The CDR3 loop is CASSPGLTGELFF. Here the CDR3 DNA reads TGCGCCAGCAGCCCGGGACTTACCGGGGAGCTGTTTTTT.

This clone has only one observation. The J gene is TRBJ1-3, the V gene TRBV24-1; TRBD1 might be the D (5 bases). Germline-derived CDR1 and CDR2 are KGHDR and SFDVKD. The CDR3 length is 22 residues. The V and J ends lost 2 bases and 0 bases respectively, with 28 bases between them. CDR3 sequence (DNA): TGTGCCACCAGTGATTCCCACAGGTTGGCCCTCTCTCTCTCTCTCTCTGGAAACACCATATATTTT. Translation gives CATSDSHRLALSLSLSGNTIYF.

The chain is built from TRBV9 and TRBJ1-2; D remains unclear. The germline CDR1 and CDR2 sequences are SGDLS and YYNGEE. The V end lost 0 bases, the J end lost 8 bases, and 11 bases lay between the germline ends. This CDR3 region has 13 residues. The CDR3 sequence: CASSVGTGSGYTF. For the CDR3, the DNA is TGTGCCAGCAGCGTAGGAACCGGGTCCGGCTACACCTTC.

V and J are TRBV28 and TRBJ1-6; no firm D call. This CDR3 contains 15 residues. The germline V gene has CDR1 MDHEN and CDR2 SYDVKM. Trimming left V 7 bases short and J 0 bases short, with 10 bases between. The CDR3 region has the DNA TGTGCCAGCACTCTAGCGAGCTCCTATAATTCACCCCTCCACTTT. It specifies CASTLASSYNSPLHF. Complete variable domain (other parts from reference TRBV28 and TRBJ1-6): DVKVTQSSRYLVKRTGEKVFLECVQDMDHENMFWYRQDPGLGLRLIYFSYDVKMKEKGDIPEGYSVSREKKERFSLILESASTNQTSMYLCASTLASSYNSPLHFGNGTRLTVT.

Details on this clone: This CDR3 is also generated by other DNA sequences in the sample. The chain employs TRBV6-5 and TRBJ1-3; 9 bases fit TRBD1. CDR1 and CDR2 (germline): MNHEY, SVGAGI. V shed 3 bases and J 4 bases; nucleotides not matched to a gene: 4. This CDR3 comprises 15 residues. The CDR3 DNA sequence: TGTGCCAGCAGTTATGGGACAGGGAGCGGAAACACCATATATTTT. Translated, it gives CASSYGTGSGNTIYF.

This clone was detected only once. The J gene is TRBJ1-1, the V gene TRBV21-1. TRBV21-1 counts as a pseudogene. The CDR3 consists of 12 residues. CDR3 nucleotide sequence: TGTGCCCTACGAGAGGATAACACTGAAGCTTTCTTT. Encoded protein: CALREDNTEAFF.

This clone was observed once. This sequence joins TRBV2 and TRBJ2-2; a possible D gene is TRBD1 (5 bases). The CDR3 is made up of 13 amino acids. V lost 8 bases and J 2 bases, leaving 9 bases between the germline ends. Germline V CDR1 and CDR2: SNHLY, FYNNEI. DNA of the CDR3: TGTGCCAGCCGACAGACAAACACCGGGGAGCTGTTTTTT. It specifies CASRQTNTGELFF.

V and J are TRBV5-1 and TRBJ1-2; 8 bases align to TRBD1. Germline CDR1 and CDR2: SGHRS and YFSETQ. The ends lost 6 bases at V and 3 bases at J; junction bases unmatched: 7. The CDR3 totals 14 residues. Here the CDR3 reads CASKLTTGDYGYTF. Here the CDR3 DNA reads TGCGCCAGCAAACTGACGACAGGGGACTATGGCTACACCTTC.

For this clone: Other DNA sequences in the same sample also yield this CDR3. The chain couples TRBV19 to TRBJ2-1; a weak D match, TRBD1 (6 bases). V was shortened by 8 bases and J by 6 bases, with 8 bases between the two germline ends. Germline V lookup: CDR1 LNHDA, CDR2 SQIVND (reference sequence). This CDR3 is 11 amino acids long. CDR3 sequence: CASSRGNEQFF. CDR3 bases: TGTGCCAGTTCCAGGGGCAATGAGCAGTTCTTC.

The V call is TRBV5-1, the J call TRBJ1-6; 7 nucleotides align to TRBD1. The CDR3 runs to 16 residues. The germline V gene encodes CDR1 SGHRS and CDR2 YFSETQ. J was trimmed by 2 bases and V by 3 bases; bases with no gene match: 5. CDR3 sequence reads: CASSSKGQTYNSPLHF. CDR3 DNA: TGCGCCAGCAGCTCAAAGGGACAGACCTATAATTCACCCCTCCACTTT.

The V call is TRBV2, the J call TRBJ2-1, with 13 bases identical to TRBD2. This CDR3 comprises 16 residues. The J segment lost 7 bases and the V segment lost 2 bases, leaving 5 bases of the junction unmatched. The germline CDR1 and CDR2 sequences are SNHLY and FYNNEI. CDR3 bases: TGTGCCAGCAGTGAAAGGGGACTAGCGGGGCCAAATGAGCAGTTCTTC. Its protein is CASSERGLAGPNEQFF.

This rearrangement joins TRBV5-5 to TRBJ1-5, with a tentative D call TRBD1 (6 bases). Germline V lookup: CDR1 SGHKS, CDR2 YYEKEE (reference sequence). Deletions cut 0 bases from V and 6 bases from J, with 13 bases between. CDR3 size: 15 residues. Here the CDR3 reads CASSLVGGRGQPQHF. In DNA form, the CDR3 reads TGTGCCAGCAGCTTGGTGGGGGGGCGCGGTCAGCCCCAGCATTTT.

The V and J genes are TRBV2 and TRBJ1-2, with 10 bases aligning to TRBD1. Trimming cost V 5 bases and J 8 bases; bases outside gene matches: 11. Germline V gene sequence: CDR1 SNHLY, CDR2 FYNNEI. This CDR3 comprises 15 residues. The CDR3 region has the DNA TGTGCCAGCAGTCTCAATCGGGACAGGGGCGGGGGCTACACCTTC. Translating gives CASSLNRDRGGGYTF.

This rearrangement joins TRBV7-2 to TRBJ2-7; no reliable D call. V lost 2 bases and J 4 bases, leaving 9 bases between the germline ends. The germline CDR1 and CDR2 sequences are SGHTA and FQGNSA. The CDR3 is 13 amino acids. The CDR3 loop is CASSLYSSYEQYF. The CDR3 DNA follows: TGTGCCAGCAGCTTATATTCGAGTTACGAGCAGTACTTC.

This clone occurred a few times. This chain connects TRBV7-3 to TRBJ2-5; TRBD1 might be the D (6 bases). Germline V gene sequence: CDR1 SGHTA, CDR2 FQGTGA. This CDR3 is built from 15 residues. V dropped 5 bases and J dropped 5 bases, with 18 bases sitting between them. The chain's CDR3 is CASSPTPRGSETQYF. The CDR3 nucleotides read TGTGCCAGCAGCCCCACACCCAGGGGATCCGAGACCCAGTACTTC.

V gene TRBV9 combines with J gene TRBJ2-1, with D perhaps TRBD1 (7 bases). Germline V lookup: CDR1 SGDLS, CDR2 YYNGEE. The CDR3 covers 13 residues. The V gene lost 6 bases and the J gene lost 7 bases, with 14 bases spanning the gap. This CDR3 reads CASTRQGGNEQFF. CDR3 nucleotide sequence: TGTGCCAGCACCAGACAGGGAGGTAATGAGCAGTTCTTC.

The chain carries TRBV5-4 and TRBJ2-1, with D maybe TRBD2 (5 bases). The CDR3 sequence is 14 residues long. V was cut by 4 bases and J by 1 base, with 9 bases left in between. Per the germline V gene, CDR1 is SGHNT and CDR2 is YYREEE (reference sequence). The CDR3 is CASSPGGSYNEQFF. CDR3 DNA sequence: TGTGCCAGCAGCCCCGGAGGTTCCTACAATGAGCAGTTCTTC.